This T cell receptor (beta chain) was obtained from a study of siplizumab effects on memory and regulatory T cells. General study results and limits: The suppressive capacity of proliferating Tregs from siplizumab cultures remained unconfirmed. Siplizumab produced a significant reduction in alloreactive sequences that were traceable to unstimulated CD4+ memory cells. Naive T cells looked more diverse than memory cells, and they looked like major contributors to the alloresponse.

Concerning this clone itself: Antigen unknown.

Only in-frame clones appear in the TCRdb table, and some are missing; sequencing was by immunoSEQ multiplex PCR. In the table there are more than 85,000 clones, approximately 90% of which are singletons. This sequence was found in a human donor in good health. Material: CD4+ T cells sorted from blood.

CDR3 region: CASGGRASDTQYF. CDR3 DNA sequence: TGTGCCAGCGGCGGGAGGGCCTCGGATACGCAGTATTTT. V usage is TRBV9 and J usage is TRBJ2-3, with 9 bases aligning to TRBD2. The germline V gene encodes CDR1 SGDLS and CDR2 YYNGEE. With V trimmed by 7 bases and J by 6 bases, 6 bases remained unmatched. This CDR3 has 13 residues.